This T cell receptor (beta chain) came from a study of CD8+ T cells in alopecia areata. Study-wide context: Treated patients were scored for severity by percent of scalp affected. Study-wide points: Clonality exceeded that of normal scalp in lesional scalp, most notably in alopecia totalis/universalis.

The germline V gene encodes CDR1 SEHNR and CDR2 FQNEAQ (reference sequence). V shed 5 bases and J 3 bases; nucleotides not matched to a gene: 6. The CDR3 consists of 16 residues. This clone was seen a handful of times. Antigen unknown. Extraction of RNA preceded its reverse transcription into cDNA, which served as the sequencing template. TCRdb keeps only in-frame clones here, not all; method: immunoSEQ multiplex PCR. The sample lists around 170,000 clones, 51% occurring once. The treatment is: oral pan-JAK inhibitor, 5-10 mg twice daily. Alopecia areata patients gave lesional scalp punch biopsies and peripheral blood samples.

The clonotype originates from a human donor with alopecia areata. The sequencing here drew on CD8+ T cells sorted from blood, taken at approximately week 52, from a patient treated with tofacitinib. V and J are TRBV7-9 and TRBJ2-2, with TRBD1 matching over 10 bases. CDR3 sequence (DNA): TGTGCCAGCAGCCCCTGGACAGGGGGTGACACCGGGGAGCTGTTTTTT. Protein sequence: CASSPWTGGDTGELFF.